A selection of T cell receptor beta chains follows, all from one sample in a study of blood T cell repertoires in COVID-19. Some clones are missing from TCRdb's copy, which holds only in-frame ones; the method was immunoSEQ multiplex PCR. The sample shows under 200,000 clones, around 80% of them seen only once. The sequencing input was peripheral blood. These receptors were obtained from a woman aged 55-70 years with acute or convalescent COVID-19. CDR3s include the opening cysteine and the closing phenylalanine or tryptophan. Each record gives: clone size, D gene, J gene, V gene, CDR3 DNA, CDR3 protein. D genes are given only for firm matches. Not all rows give a size; the values are once, few, many and, for expanded clones, a class.

>.|.|TRBJ1-1|TRBV29-1
TGCAGCGTCGAGGAAGGGGCGCGTCCAGCTTTCTTT
CSVEEGARPAFF
>.|.|TRBJ1-1|TRBV7-9
TGTGCCAGCAGCTTAGCCGATCGGGGGGCTTTGAACACTGAAGCTTTCTTT
CASSLADRGALNTEAFF
>.|.|TRBJ2-7|TRBV5-1
TGCGCCAGCAGCTTGGAAAGGGGCCCCTACGAGCAGTACTTC
CASSLERGPYEQYF
>.|TRBD1|TRBJ1-2|TRBV2
TGTGCCAGCAGTAATCCTACAGGGGGCTATGGCTACACCTTC
CASSNPTGGYGYTF
>.|TRBD1|TRBJ1-5|TRBV4-1
TGCGCCAGCAGCCAAGGGGACAGGGATCAGCCCCAGCATTTT
CASSQGDRDQPQHF
>.|.|TRBJ1-4|TRBV18
TGTGCCAGCTCACTACTCGGGGGGGCATCTAATGAAAAACTGTTTTTT
CASSLLGGASNEKLFF
>few|TRBD2|TRBJ2-1|TRBV7-3
TGTGCCAGCAGCCGGACTAGCGGGGACAATGAGCAGTTCTTC
CASSRTSGDNEQFF
>.|TRBD1|TRBJ1-4|TRBV9
TGTGCCAGCAGCGTGGGGGGACAGGGTAATGAAAAACTGTTTTTT
CASSVGGQGNEKLFF
>.|TRBD2|TRBJ2-3|TRBV7-2
TGTGCCAGCAGGACTCCGACTAGCGGAGATAGCACAGATACGCAGTATTTT
CASRTPTSGDSTDTQYF
>.|.|TRBJ2-3|TRBV2
TGTGCCAGCAGTGGTAACAGGGGCACAGATACGCAGTATTTT
CASSGNRGTDTQYF
>once|TRBD2|TRBJ2-7|TRBV7-2
TGTGCCAGCAGCTCGCCCAATCAGCGGGGGAGCTCCTACGAGCAGTACTTC
CASSSPNQRGSSYEQYF
>.|TRBD1|TRBJ1-1|TRBV28
TGTGCCAGCAGTTATGCAGGGGGGAACACTGAAGCTTTCTTT
CASSYAGGNTEAFF
>.|.|TRBJ1-4|TRBV7-8
TGTGCCAGCAGCCCGGGGGGGGAGACGAACGAAAAACTGTTTTTT
CASSPGGETNEKLFF
>once|TRBD2|TRBJ2-5|TRBV27
TGTGCCAGCAGTCAGAAACTGACTAGCGGGGGGGCGGGGGAGACCCAGTACTTC
CASSQKLTSGGAGETQYF
>.|TRBD1|TRBJ1-6|TRBV18
TGTGCCAGCTCATTCCGAATGGGACAGGGTAATTCACCCCTCCACTTT
CASSFRMGQGNSPLHF
>.|TRBD1|TRBJ1-6|TRBV27
TGTGCCAGCAGCTCAGGGGGCTTAGGAAATTCACCCCTCCACTTT
CASSSGGLGNSPLHF
>.|.|TRBJ1-4|TRBV5-1
TGCGCCAGCAGCTCGCCTACTCCGGGACAAGGACTGTTTTTT
CASSSPTPGQGLFF
>.|.|TRBJ2-1|TRBV5-4
TGTGCCAGCAGCTTGAGCCAGGGAAACTACAATGAGCAGTTCTTC
CASSLSQGNYNEQFF
>.|TRBD2|TRBJ2-7|TRBV27
TGTGCCAGCAGTTATCTAGCGGGGGCCTACGAGCAGTACTTC
CASSYLAGAYEQYF
>.|.|TRBJ1-6|TRBV6-5
TGTGCCAGCTGGGGCAGGGCTGTTAATTCACCCCTCCACTTT
CASWGRAVNSPLHF
>.|.|TRBJ2-7|TRBV7-2
TGTGCCAGCAGCTTACCTACGCCGTGGGCGCCCTCCTACGAGCAGTACTTC
CASSLPTPWAPSYEQYF
>.|.|TRBJ1-1|TRBV7-2
TGTGCCAGCAGCCAAAACAGGGATGGGCCTGAAGCTTTCTTT
CASSQNRDGPEAFF
>.|.|TRBJ1-3|TRBV7-9
TGTGCCAGCAGCTTGGAGTCGCTTGGAAACACCATATATTTT
CASSLESLGNTIYF
>few|.|TRBJ1-2|TRBV5-6
TGTGCCAGCAGCCCTCAGGGACTGGGTGGCTACACCTTC
CASSPQGLGGYTF
>.|.|TRBJ1-3|TRBV30
TGTGCCTGGAGTATGGAGATCTCTGGAAACACCATATATTTT
CAWSMEISGNTIYF
>.|.|TRBJ1-3|TRBV5-6
TGTGCCAGCGTGGCGGGGTACTCTGGAAACACCATATATTTT
CASVAGYSGNTIYF
>.|.|TRBJ1-5|TRBV4-1
TGCGCCAGCAGCCAAGATAGGACAGTGAATCAGCCCCAGCATTTT
CASSQDRTVNQPQHF
>.|.|TRBJ1-3|TRBV6-5
TGTGCCAGCAGTTACTCGATACCAGTATCAGGAAACACCATATATTTT
CASSYSIPVSGNTIYF
>.|TRBD1|TRBJ1-1|TRBV5-6
TGTGCCAGCAGCTTGCCAGGGGGCGCGAATACTGAAGCTTTCTTT
CASSLPGGANTEAFF
>few|.|TRBJ1-1|TRBV6-6
TGTGCCAGCATCAACGAAGCCAGGGCGAACACTGAAGCTTTCTTT
CASINEARANTEAFF
>once|TRBD2|TRBJ2-5|TRBV7-6
TGTGCCAGCAGCTTAGATCGACTAGCTCTGACGACCCAGTACTTC
CASSLDRLALTTQYF
>.|.|TRBJ2-7|TRBV4-2
TGTGCCAGCAGCCAAGAGGCTAGCTCCTACGAGCAGTACTTC
CASSQEASSYEQYF
>.|TRBD1|TRBJ2-7|TRBV14
TGTGCCAGCAGCCTCCTCCCGGGACAGGGGTCCTACGAGCAGTACTTC
CASSLLPGQGSYEQYF
>.|.|TRBJ1-1|TRBV4-2
TGTGCCAGCAGCCCTGGAAGGCGGCAGAACACTGAAGCTTTCTTT
CASSPGRRQNTEAFF
>.|TRBD1|TRBJ2-7|TRBV6-5
TGTGCCAGCAAAGGGATGCGGACAGGGGCCTACGAGCAGTACTTC
CASKGMRTGAYEQYF
>.|.|TRBJ1-1|TRBV15
TGTGCCACCAGCAGCTTGCGGGGGGCCGGCACTGAAGCTTTCTTT
CATSSLRGAGTEAFF
>.|.|TRBJ1-2|TRBV18
TGTGCCAGCTCACCCCAGGACACGGCCATCTATGGCTACACCTTC
CASSPQDTAIYGYTF
>once|TRBD1|TRBJ2-3|TRBV18
TGTGCCAGCACGGGACAGTCCGGCCTAGATACGCAGTATTTT
CASTGQSGLDTQYF
>.|TRBD1|TRBJ2-3|TRBV6-5
TGTGCCAGCAGTTGGTCTCGGACAGGGAACGCAGATACGCAGTATTTT
CASSWSRTGNADTQYF
>.|.|TRBJ2-1|TRBV12-5
TGTGCTAGTGGTTTAGCCTCCTACAATGAGCAGTTCTTC
CASGLASYNEQFF
>.|.|TRBJ1-6|TRBV5-4
TGTGCCAGCAGCGGGGCAGGGCAGGGATTAAATTCACCCCTCCACTTT
CASSGAGQGLNSPLHF
>.|.|TRBJ2-3|TRBV30
TGTGCCTGGAGTCCCTCGACTCTTAAGGATACGCAGTATTTT
CAWSPSTLKDTQYF
>.|TRBD1|TRBJ2-7|TRBV6-5
TGTGCCAGCAGTCGACAGGGGGCTGGTGGCGAGCAGTACTTC
CASSRQGAGGEQYF
>.|.|TRBJ1-1|TRBV28
TGTGCCAGCAGCCCAAGAACAGGGCTGAACACTGAAGCTTTCTTT
CASSPRTGLNTEAFF
>.|TRBD2|TRBJ2-1|TRBV5-4
TGTGCCAGCAGGGTTCTAGCGGGGGGGTTCCATGAGCAGTTCTTC
CASRVLAGGFHEQFF
>.|.|TRBJ2-1|TRBV19
TGTGCCAGTAGTATAGAAGGGGTCTCCTACAATGAGCAGTTCTTC
CASSIEGVSYNEQFF
>.|TRBD1|TRBJ2-5|TRBV19
TGTGCCAGTAGTACCCGCCCGGACAGGGGGCTGGAGACCCAGTACTTC
CASSTRPDRGLETQYF
>.|.|TRBJ1-3|TRBV7-2
TGTGCCAGCAGCTTAGGGGGCGGAACGAACACCATATATTTT
CASSLGGGTNTIYF
>.|TRBD2|TRBJ2-7|TRBV6-5
TGTGCCACCAGGCTGGGGGGGACCTACGAGCAGTACTTC
CATRLGGTYEQYF
>once|TRBD2|TRBJ2-3|TRBV7-9
TGTGCCAGCACCAAGGGCCGAAGCGGGGGGAGCACAGATACGCAGTATTTT
CASTKGRSGGSTDTQYF
>.|.|TRBJ1-1|TRBV11-2
TGTGCCAGCAGCTCACCGATAGTTGAAGCTTTCTTT
CASSSPIVEAFF